The T cell receptor beta chain under discussion was sequenced for a study of cytomegalovirus exposure and HLA in healthy donors. Study-wide context: Inside one of the first data releases sat tens of millions of unique TCRs taken from HLA-typed donors. Regarding the study as a whole: The classifier, whose performance was assessed in both the original and validation cohorts, reportedly diagnosed cytomegalovirus status with high specificity and sensitivity. After further analysis at a later stage, 16,951 TCR beta sequences were associated with HLA alleles at 0.05 false discovery rate.

The PCR contained 60 Vbeta and 13 Jbeta primers. The protocol was immunoSEQ multiplex PCR, while the TCRdb copy is restricted to in-frame clones and leaves out a portion. The table includes about 130,000 clones, about 82% detected once. In regard to this clone: Its antigen is not identified.

The receptor's source is a man over 45 in good health and CMV-seronegative. Sequenced sample: PBMCs.

The chain's CDR3 is CASSLGTGYGYTF. CDR3 sequence (DNA): TGTGCCAGCAGTTTAGGAACAGGATATGGCTACACCTTC. The chain recombines TRBV27 with TRBJ1-2, with D possibly matching TRBD1 (5 bases). V was clipped by 2 bases and J by 5 bases, with 9 bases between them. From germline, CDR1 is MNHEY and CDR2 SMNVEV (reference sequence). This CDR3 contains 13 residues.